Following are 3 T cell receptor beta chains from one sample sequenced in a study of T cells after yellow fever vaccination. In TCRdb, the 5' RACE reads were re-called with MiXCR into one record per CDR3 protein. This table holds hundreds of thousands of distinct CDR3 sequences, roughly 5% found once. Source: CD4+ T cells sorted from PBMCs, taken on the day of the yellow fever booster vaccination. The receptors stem from a young man who received the YFV17D yellow fever vaccine.

This clonotype was observed a handful of times. CDR3 sequence: CASSYNRAYEQYV. The CDR3 nucleotides read TGTGCCAGCAGTTACAACAGGGCTTACGAGCAGTACGTC. The chain recombines TRBV6-6 with TRBJ2-7, with D tentatively TRBD1 (6 bases). CDR3 length: 13 residues. Germline values: CDR1 MNHNY, CDR2 SVGAGI (reference sequence). V lost 2 bases and J 4 bases, leaving 9 bases between the germline ends.

This clonotype was seen a few times. The chain employs TRBV4-1 and TRBJ2-5; 8 bases are a match to TRBD2. Germline V CDR1 and CDR2: MGHRA, YSYEKL. The CDR3 has 15 amino acids. J lost 5 bases, V lost 6 bases, and 11 bases had no gene match. The CDR3 loop is CASRPRGLVAETQYF. DNA of the CDR3: TGCGCCAGCAGGCCGAGGGGACTAGTAGCGGAGACCCAGTACTTC.

In this sample, this clonotype turned up many times. V usage is TRBV5-1 and J usage is TRBJ2-1; tentative D call: TRBD2 (6 bases). Germline-derived CDR1 and CDR2 are SGHRS and YFSETQ. V dropped 5 bases and J dropped 8 bases, with 20 bases sitting between them. The CDR3 length is 15 residues. The CDR3 reads CASSRTHLGGDEQFF. CDR3 DNA: TGCGCCAGCAGTCGAACCCACCTGGGAGGCGATGAGCAGTTCTTC.